This T cell receptor beta chain was sequenced during a study of CD8+CD57+ T cells in acquired aplastic anemia (dated by TCRdb to 2016 to 2019). The study in broad terms: A mean of roughly 3.2 ug of DNA, ranging from roughly 0.19 to 27.4 ug, was extracted from sorted CD4+ and CD8+ cells. Healthy donor samples averaged approximately 10 million reads for CD4+ and under 12 million for CD8+ cells. Study-level results and caveats: No significant difference in CD8+ Simpson's diversity was found between patients and healthy controls (P=0.060). Around 31 CD8+ CDR3 sequences were shared between patients and controls but appeared highly expressed in patients and within their immunodominant clones.

In its sample, this clonotype was seen many times. Which antigen it targets is not known. Base qualities are missing; no much larger clone stands one base away. Genomic DNA was used as template for profiling of TCR beta VDJ combinations and CDR3 sequences. An Illumina HiSeq 2000 was used for TCR repertoire sequencing. The original methods were these. TRBV/TRBJ rearrangement plots, CDR3 size and DJ length profiles, and Simpson's diversity index were used to evaluate the repertoires. Whichever DNA sequence was most abundant in the deep sequencing data was defined as the immunodominant clone. CDR3 amino acid sequences were screened for sharing across subjects and compared with published repertoires and the VDJdb database. In TCRdb, the public reads were trimmed at Q25 with fastp and aligned with MiXCR, with productive beta chains retained. Every entry covers one CDR3 protein and lists the most common genes and DNA from its rows. TCRdb, not the authors, supplied the V and J calls. The sample yields over 200,000 distinct CDR3 sequences; around 63% were counted once. The ten biggest clones cover approximately 32% of the sample.

From the cysteine through the phenylalanine, the CDR3 covers 12 amino acids. Kept here is only the CDR3 DNA, which spans 36 bases and is read in frame from base 1. Trimming costs V 6 bases and J 6 bases, and their ends lie 12 bases apart. From a lookup of the germline V gene, CDR1 and CDR2 are MGHRA and YSYEKL. TCR repertoires of sorted CD4+ and CD8+ blood T cells from severe aplastic anemia patients and healthy subjects were deep-sequenced in the study. Ficoll-Paque density gradient centrifugation was used to isolate peripheral blood mononuclear cells. CD4+ and CD8+ T cells were sorted by FACS or magnetic beads before DNA extraction.

The TCR was taken from a human donor in good health. The receptor chain draws on TRBV4-1 and TRBJ2-7, with the D segment possibly TRBD1 or TRBD2, each aligning over 6 bases. The sample taken for sequencing was sorted CD4+, CD8+, or CD8+CD57+ T cells (not recorded which) from PBMCs. The CDR3 is CASRQGGGEQYF. The DNA sequence follows: TGCGCCAGCAGACAGGGAGGCGGCGAGCAGTACTTC.